The clone carrying this T cell receptor (beta chain) was seen repeatedly, ten times or more. Total RNA amounting to roughly 480 ng was the source from which TCR beta cDNA was made with a constant-region primer. It was through three nested multiplex PCR rounds of slightly modified ARM-PCR that TCR beta libraries arose. Investigators reported that the first two PCR rounds, at 10 cycles each, used TRBV1-TRBV30 forward primers with a C-beta reverse primer. Via MiXCR, TCRdb re-called the multiplex PCR reads, giving one row per CDR3 protein. This sample carries 75,000 to 80,000 distinct CDR3 sequences, roughly 72% of them seen once, and the ten largest clones take 26%. The data originate from a study of tumor-infiltrating lymphocytes in primary liver carcinoma. Turning to the study itself: Lesions, classed as T1-T3 N0M0, spanned 4.2 to 10 cm across. Samples had roughly 3.65 to 7.5 million productive TCRbeta reads, comparable between tissue types.

Co-extraction of both nucleic acids (RNA and DNA) used about 19-33 mg of unsorted bulk tissue. Surgical resection served as treatment for the primary liver carcinoma of these patients. HBV chronically infected the treatment-naive patients. Germline V gene data show CDR1 as MNHEY and CDR2 as SVGEGT. The ends lost 2 bases at V and 8 bases at J; junction bases unmatched: 8. The CDR3 sequence is 15 residues long. This receptor was taken from a man between 40 and 49 years old with primary liver carcinoma and hepatitis B virus infection. Sequenced material: tumor-adjacent normal liver tissue. This sequence joins TRBV6-2 or TRBV6-3 and TRBJ2-1; 8 positions agree with TRBD2. As DNA, the CDR3 is TGTGCCAGCAGTTACACGGGAGGGCACGGCTATGAGCAGTTCTTC. Encoded protein: CASSYTGGHGYEQFF.